The source of this T cell receptor beta chain is a study of cytomegalovirus exposure and HLA in healthy donors (dated by TCRdb to about 2017). Notes on the research overall: In an earlier analysis of 450 to 750 of the donors, less than 350 Gb of sequence data and 90 million to 120 million unique TCR beta sequences from roughly 180 million T cells were reported. The aim of the study was to test whether cataloging public T cell receptors could identify signatures of past pathogen exposure. Using immunosequencing, the study profiled T cell repertoires from fewer than 850 subjects and related those repertoires to cytomegalovirus serostatus. An earlier analysis of 587 of the donors applied high-throughput TCR beta sequencing to assess whether each TCR beta V gene segment acted as functional or pseudogenic. The number of typed donors differed by locus: about 629-630 for A, B, C, DRB1 and DQB1; approximately 520 for DQA1; about 600 for DPA1; and 450 to 480 for DPB1. To predict cytomegalovirus infection status, the study combined high-throughput TCR immunosequencing, statistical association of individual TCRs with disease status, and machine learning. Among about 400 genotyped donors of the cohort, an average of about 220,000 unique TCR beta nucleotide sequences was sequenced per donor, of which 15% to 20% were non-productive. Donor age, sex, ethnicity and CMV serostatus were compiled together with the repertoire data. A later analysis re-analyzed previously published TCR beta repertoires from 650 to 800 donors and added high-resolution HLA genotyping to study TCR occurrence patterns. All discovery cohort repertoires had been generated on a single sequencing platform. Of the approximately 400 genotyped donors, 70% to 90% were placed in the genetic ancestry cluster associated with self-reported Caucasian donors. Class I and class II HLA loci were covered by the typing at four-digit resolution. In addition to the first cohort of about 650 subjects, a separate validation cohort of around 110 different subjects was used. A few DR-DQ haplotypes were handled as single units for association and clustering because linkage in the cohort was strong. An early release that covered some 640 HLA-typed donors contained approximately 290 gigabases of sequencing data and 65 million to 100 million unique TCR sequences. Rather than using new phenotypic data, the later analysis identified candidate immune exposures from TCR beta sequences and from how often those sequences occurred across donors. A later genetic analysis took genome-wide SNP genotypes for about three fifths of the roughly 670 donors and used that subset as a discovery cohort. Overall results and qualifications from the work: Because the 87-base-pair reads could not distinguish some IMGT-functional V segments, including TRBV6-2 and TRBV6-3, those segments were excluded. According to a later analysis, parvovirus B19, influenza, CMV and Epstein-Barr virus appeared linked to several top co-occurrence clusters. Sequencing depth was assumed to be roughly uniform across donors in the presence/absence analyses, though that assumption may not hold. Seventeen rarely observed V segments, including chromosome 9 orphons, were excluded from the earlier analysis of several hundred of the donors because counts were too low. A further reported finding was that TCR beta sequences accurately predicted the HLA-A and HLA-B alleles for most subjects in the first cohort. According to a later analysis, most CMV-associated TCR beta chains appeared to be HLA-restricted, and the HLA associations seemed to be driven largely by CMV exposure. CMV serostatus was the only immune exposure information available for the cohort. Specific HLA alleles were associated with about 17,000 TCR beta sequences at a false discovery rate of 0.05 in a later analysis. In an earlier analysis of around 600 of the donors, most TCR beta V segments appeared in productive rearrangements about 87% or about 30% of the time, broadly matching IMGT annotations. In a later analysis, TCR association rates were found to vary across HLA loci, with the most associated TCRs seen for DRB1 alleles and the fewest for HLA-C alleles. When HLA alleles, especially DR and DQ, strongly co-occurred, TCR associations were difficult to assign to individual alleles. A few of the identified cytomegalovirus-associated TCR beta chains were confirmed in vitro to be specific for cytomegalovirus antigens. A later analysis found that HLA-associated TCR beta chains were more clonally expanded and had lower generation probabilities than equally common non-associated chains. A total of fewer than 200 TCR beta chains were listed by the study as associated with cytomegalovirus. Compared with the roughly 700-donor mean, donors in an Asian-associated ancestry cluster had fewer N-insertions in productive TCRs, according to a later genetic analysis. The classifier was reported to diagnose cytomegalovirus status with high specificity and sensitivity in both the original and validation cohorts. Correlated functional status among segregating V segments might reflect linkage disequilibrium, but an unknown experimental factor could not be ruled out. Most TCR sequences were observed very rarely across donors, whereas some public TCRs were present in many individuals. The authors suggested that the approach could potentially be generalized to other disease states and immunological phenotypes. Because HLA typing was missing for some donors at each locus, association tests included only the typed subset. A cluster of highly shared sequence variants was judged likely to represent a technical artifact of the sequencing pipeline. This cohort had only TCR beta chains sequenced, and the lack of alpha or paired-chain data limited which features could be detected. An association between a missense DCLRE1C variant and V-gene and J-gene trimming of TCR beta chains was found in a later genetic analysis and replicated in an independent cohort.

From its cysteine to its phenylalanine, the CDR3 spans 15 amino acids. Just CDR3 DNA is preserved here, 45 bases in frame from base 1. The CDR1 and CDR2 encoded by the germline V gene (reference sequence) are MNHNY and SVGAGI. V is trimmed back by 2 bases and J by 2 bases, and the junction contains 3 bases that no gene match accounts for. Libraries were made using the immunoSEQ multiplex PCR assay. For the multiplex PCR, a mixture combining 60 forward primers for TCR Vbeta segments and 13 reverse primers for TCR Jbeta segments was used. A multiplex PCR assay on genomic DNA amplified the CDR3 region of rearranged TCR beta genes. On the Illumina HiSeq System, the amplified TCR beta libraries were sequenced as 87-base-pair reads. Per the authors' processing: A later analysis counted about 80 million unique TCR beta chains across the 640 or so repertoires, and 9 million to 14 million of these chains were shared by at least two donors. Raw reads were error-corrected and collapsed into unique sequences by a nearest-neighbor algorithm in which closely related sequences were merged to remove PCR and sequencing errors. Alignment of CDR3 sequences to IMGT reference sequences was used to assign V, D and J gene segments. For a sequence to be retained, a match of at least six nucleotides was required to both a V gene segment and a J gene segment. A rearrangement counted as productive if the CDR3 had no stop codons and remained in frame with V and J, and every other rearrangement counted as non-productive. CDR3 was defined by IMGT convention, running from the second conserved V-encoded cysteine to the conserved J-encoded phenylalanine. Sequences without an unambiguous match to a single V gene segment were excluded from the earlier analysis of about 600 of the donors. In an earlier analysis of about 590 of the donors, a V segment was called functional when productive rearrangements were above 56.7%, and segregating when the standard deviation between donors exceeded 5%. A statistical classification framework was built for diagnosing cytomegalovirus status from the catalog of TCR beta chain sequences. V and J gene assignment, in a later analysis, came from comparing TCR nucleotide sequences with IMGT/GENE-DB human TR gene sequences. The TCRdist pipeline was used in a later analysis to assign CDR3 sequences and most-parsimonious VDJ recombination scenarios. In a later analysis, each TCR beta chain was defined by its CDR3 amino acid sequence together with its V-gene family, and reads lacking a unique V-gene family were excluded. A later analysis removed 500 to 600 highly shared, low-generation-probability nucleotide sequences to deal with suspected cross-contamination and a sequencing artifact. For each public chain, a later analysis derived a clonal expansion index from normalized ranks of inferred template counts within each repertoire. In a later analysis, generation probabilities were computed using a VDJ recombination model fitted to out-of-frame rearrangements, and the results were checked against IGoR. In a later analysis, hypergeometric tests were used to score TCR-TCR, TCR-HLA and TCR-CMV co-occurrence, with a repertoire-size bias correction applied to TCR pairs. In a later analysis, false discovery rates were estimated by permuting HLA or CMV assignments 20 times. A later analysis grouped co-occurring TCRs with DBSCAN, adding TCRdist sequence similarity when clustering within HLA-allele-positive subsets. For co-occurrence clustering, repertoires with fewer than 30,000 or more than 120,000 public chains were excluded, along with four or five repertoires with anomalous nucleotide sharing. The table comes from immuneACCESS by way of TCRdb, which keeps in-frame sequences with V and J called. Part of the clones is missing from these tables; in studies checked, under half for an unresolved V gene and the rest for unknown reasons. The V and J calls and clone size are taken from that table; D and trimming were inferred from the DNA. Recorded for this sample are about 140,000 clones; about 80% of them occurred a single time. Roughly 2.2% of the sample is in the top ten clones.

The cohort consisted of approximately 670 healthy bone marrow donors. All cohort members were sampled while nominally healthy, although unrecorded immune exposures were likely present. The donor tested CMV seronegative, placing the donor among the 300 to 450 seronegative members of the cohort. A peripheral blood sample was provided by each donor, and peripheral blood mononuclear cells were used for TCR beta sequencing. The Qiagen DNeasy Blood Extraction Kit was used to extract genomic DNA from the blood cell samples. A remark on this clone: The specificity of this receptor is unknown. Per-base quality was not reported, and no clone a single base away is much larger than it.

The sample consisted of PBMCs. The V and J genes are TRBV6-6 and TRBJ2-3, with 8 junctional bases fitting TRBD1. The clonotype originates from a man younger than 40 in good health and CMV-seronegative. The CDR3 reads CASSYGTGNTDTQYF. The DNA sequence is as follows: TGTGCCAGCAGTTACGGGACAGGCAACACAGATACGCAGTATTTT.